This TCR beta chain was recorded in a study of blood T cell repertoires in COVID-19 (TCRdb year 2020). In the study overall: Samples covering the acute and convalescent phases of COVID-19 were provided by collaborators in the United States, Italy and Spain. The prospective study material was composed of cDNA or gDNA derived from T cells, B-cell-depleted T cells, or PBMCs. Subjects who had been exposed to COVID-19, were actively infected with it, or had recovered from it provided the deeply sampled blood TCRbeta repertoires that made up the dataset. A freely available public database, intended as a resource for researchers studying the immune response to SARS-CoV-2, is where the repertoires were released. The samples were drawn from the first 160 participants of the ongoing ImmuneRACE study and from 1,254 subjects provided by 6 global collaborators. Nearly every sample came with metadata listing a de-identified subject ID, COVID-19 status, age in years and sex. Where available, HLA class I and class II types were obtained from metadata supplied by the sample provider rather than from assay-based typing. What the work shows at the level of the full study, not this receptor alone: The amount of clinical and demographic metadata varied by source and participant and was provided uncurated.

As regards this clone: Its antigen remains undetermined. Within one base of it there is no much larger clone, and no base qualities were kept.

TCRbeta CDR3 regions were amplified from genomic DNA using the immunoSEQ Assay, a bias-controlled multiplex PCR. For the original study's pipeline: The number of nucleated cells in each sample was estimated by amplification of reference gene primers within the assay. To quantify the absolute abundance of each unique TCRbeta CDR3 rearrangement, sequence reads were collapsed and filtered. For each sample, productive Simpson clonality was calculated as the square root of Simpson's diversity index over productive rearrangements. TCRdb provides this immuneACCESS table in a form limited to in-frame rearrangements. Some clones are lacking; in checked studies, under half of them reflect an unresolved V gene, and why the rest are absent is not known. Clonal size and the V and J genes are those of that table, whereas D and trimming came from the DNA. The sample contains approximately 270,000 clones, roughly 88% of them found a single time. Approximately 4% of the sample comes from the top ten.

V loses 5 bases of germline sequence and J loses 5 bases, and the interval between the two ends is 15 bases. The germline V gene encodes CDR1 MNHEY and CDR2 SMNVEV (reference sequence). The CDR3, from cysteine to phenylalanine, totals 15 residues. Only the CDR3 DNA is retained, 45 bases long and in frame from the first base. In the prospective study, participants were about 18 to 95 years old, resided in about 25 geographic areas of the United States, and were enrolled through a virtual design. Cohort assignment in the prospective study relied on participant-reported clinical history from a screening survey and a study questionnaire. Recovered participants in ImmuneRACE Cohort 3 were defined as having two consecutive negative NP/OP PCR tests, clearance from a healthcare professional, or resolution of symptoms. In the prospective study, mobile phlebotomists collected whole blood, serum and a nasopharyngeal or oropharyngeal swab from each participant. Participants in the prospective study had the option to provide additional blood draws and questionnaires over a 2-month period. Before DNA extraction, blood samples from the prospective study were shipped at room temperature or frozen.

The V and J segments used are TRBV27 and TRBJ2-2, and the D gene may be TRBD1, 5 bases matching. The source of this sequence is a woman aged 30 to 39 who had recovered from COVID-19. The sample taken for sequencing was PBMCs or T cells enriched from blood (not recorded which). The bases read TGTGCCAGCAGTGTAAGGGGCTTATGGACCGGGGAGCTGTTTTTT. Translated, this gives CASSVRGLWTGELFF.